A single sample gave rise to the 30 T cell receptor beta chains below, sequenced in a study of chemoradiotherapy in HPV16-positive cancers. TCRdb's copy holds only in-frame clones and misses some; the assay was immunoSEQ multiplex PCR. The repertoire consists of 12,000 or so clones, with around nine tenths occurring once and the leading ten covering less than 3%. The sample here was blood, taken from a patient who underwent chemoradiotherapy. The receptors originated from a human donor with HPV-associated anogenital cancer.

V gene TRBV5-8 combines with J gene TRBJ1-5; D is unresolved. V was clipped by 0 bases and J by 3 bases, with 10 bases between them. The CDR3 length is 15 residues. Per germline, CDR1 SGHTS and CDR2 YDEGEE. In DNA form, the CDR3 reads TGTGCCAGCAGCTTGGGACAAAAAATCAATCAGCCCCAGCATTTT. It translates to CASSLGQKINQPQHF.

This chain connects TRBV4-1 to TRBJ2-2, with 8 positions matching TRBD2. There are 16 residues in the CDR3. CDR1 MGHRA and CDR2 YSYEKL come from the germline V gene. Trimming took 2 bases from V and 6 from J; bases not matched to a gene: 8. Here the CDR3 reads CASSQTGGPDAGELFF. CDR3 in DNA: TGCGCCAGCAGCCAAACGGGGGGGCCCGATGCCGGGGAGCTGTTTTTT.

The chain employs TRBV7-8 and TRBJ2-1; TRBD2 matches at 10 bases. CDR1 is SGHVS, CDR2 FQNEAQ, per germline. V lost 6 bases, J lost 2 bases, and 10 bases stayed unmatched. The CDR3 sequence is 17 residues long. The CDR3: CASRGASGGNTYNEQFF. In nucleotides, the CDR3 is TGTGCCAGCAGGGGGGCTAGCGGGGGTAATACCTACAATGAGCAGTTCTTC.

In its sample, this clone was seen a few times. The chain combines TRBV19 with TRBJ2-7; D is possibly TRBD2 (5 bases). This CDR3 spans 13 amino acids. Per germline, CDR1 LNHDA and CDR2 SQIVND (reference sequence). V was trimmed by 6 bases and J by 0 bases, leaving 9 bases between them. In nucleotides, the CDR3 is TGTGCCAGTAGAGGACTCGACTCCTACGAGCAGTACTTC. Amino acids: CASRGLDSYEQYF.

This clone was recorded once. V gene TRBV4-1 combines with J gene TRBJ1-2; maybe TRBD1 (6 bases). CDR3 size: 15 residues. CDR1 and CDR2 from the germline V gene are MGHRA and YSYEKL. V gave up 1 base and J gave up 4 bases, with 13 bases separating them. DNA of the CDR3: TGCGCCAGCAGCCAAGCTTGGACAGACTCCTATGGCTACACCTTC. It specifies CASSQAWTDSYGYTF.

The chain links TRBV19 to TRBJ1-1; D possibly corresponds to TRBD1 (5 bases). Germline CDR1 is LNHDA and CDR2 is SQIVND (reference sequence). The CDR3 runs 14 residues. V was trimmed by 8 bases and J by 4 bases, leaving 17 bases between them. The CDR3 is CASGLRRDGTEAFF. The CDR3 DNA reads TGTGCCAGTGGGCTACGTCGGGACGGCACTGAAGCTTTCTTT. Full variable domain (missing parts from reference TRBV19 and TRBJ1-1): DGGITQSPKYLFRKEGQNVTLSCEQNLNHDAMYWYRQDPGQGLRLIYYSQIVNDFQKGDIAEGYSVSREKKESFPLTVTSAQKNPTAFYLCASGLRRDGTEAFFGQGTRLTVV.

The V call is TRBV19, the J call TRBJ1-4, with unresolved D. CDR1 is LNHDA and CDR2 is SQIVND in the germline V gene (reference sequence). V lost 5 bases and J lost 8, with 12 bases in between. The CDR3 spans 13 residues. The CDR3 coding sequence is TGTGCCAGTAGTCTGAACTTTGAGGAAAAACTGTTTTTT. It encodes CASSLNFEEKLFF.

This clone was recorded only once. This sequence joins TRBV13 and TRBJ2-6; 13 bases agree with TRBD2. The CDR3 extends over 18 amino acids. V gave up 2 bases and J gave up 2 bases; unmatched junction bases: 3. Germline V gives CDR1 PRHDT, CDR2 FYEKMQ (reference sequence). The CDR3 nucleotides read TGTGCCAGCAGCTTATGGACTAGCGGGGGAACTGGGGCCAACGTCCTGACTTTC. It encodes CASSLWTSGGTGANVLTF.

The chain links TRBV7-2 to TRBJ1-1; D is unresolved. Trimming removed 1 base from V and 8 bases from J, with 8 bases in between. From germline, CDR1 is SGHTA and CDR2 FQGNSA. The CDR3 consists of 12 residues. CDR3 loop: CASSLVLAEAFF. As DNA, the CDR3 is TGTGCCAGCAGCTTAGTTTTGGCGGAAGCTTTCTTT.

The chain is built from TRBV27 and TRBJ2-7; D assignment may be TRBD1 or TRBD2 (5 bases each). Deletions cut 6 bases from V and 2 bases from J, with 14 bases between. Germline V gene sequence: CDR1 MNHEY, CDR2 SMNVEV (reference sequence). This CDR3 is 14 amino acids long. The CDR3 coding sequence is TGTGCCAGCAGCCGTGGGGACCCGCCCTACGAGCAGTACTTC. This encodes CASSRGDPPYEQYF.

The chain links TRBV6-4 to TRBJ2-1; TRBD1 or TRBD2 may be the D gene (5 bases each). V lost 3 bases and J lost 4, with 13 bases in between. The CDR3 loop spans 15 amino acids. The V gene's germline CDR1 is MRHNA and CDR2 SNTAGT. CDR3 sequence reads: CASSDRGVGYNEQFF. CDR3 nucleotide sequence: TGTGCCAGCAGTGATAGAGGGGTGGGATACAATGAGCAGTTCTTC.

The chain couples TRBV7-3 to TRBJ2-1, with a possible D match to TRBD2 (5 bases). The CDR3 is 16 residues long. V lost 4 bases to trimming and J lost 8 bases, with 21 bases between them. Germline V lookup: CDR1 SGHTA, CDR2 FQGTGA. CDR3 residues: CASSSPSGSSWDEQFF. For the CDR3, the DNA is TGTGCCAGCAGCTCCCCTTCGGGGTCGAGTTGGGATGAGCAGTTCTTC.

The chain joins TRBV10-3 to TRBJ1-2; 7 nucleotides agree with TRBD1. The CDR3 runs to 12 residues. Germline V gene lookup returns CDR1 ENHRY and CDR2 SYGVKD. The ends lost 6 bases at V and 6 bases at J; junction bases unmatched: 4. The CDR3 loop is CAIRGQDHGYTF. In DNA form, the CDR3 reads TGTGCCATCAGAGGACAGGACCATGGCTACACCTTC.

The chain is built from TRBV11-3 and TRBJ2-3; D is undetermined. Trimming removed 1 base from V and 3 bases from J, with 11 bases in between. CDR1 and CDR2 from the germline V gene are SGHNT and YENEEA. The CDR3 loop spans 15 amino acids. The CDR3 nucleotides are TGTGCCAGCAGCTTAGGAATTAGTCCAACAGATACGCAGTATTTT. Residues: CASSLGISPTDTQYF. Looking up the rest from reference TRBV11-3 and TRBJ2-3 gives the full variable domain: EAGVVQSPRYKIIEKKQPVAFWCNPISGHNTLYWYLQNLGQGPELLIRYENEEAVDDSQLPKDRFSAERLKGVDSTLKIQPAELGDSAVYLCASSLGISPTDTQYFGPGTRLTVL.

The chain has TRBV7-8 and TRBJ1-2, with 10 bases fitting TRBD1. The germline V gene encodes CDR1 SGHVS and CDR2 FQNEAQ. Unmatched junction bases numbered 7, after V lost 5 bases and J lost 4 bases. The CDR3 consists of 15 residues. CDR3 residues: CASSDPGQGLYGYTF. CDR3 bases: TGTGCCAGCAGCGACCCGGGACAGGGGCTCTATGGCTACACCTTC.

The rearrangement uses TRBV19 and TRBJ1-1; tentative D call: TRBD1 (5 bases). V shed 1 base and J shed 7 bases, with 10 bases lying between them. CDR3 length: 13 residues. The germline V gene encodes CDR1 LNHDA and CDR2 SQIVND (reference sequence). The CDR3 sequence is CASSIGRVGEAFF. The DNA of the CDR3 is TGTGCCAGTAGTATAGGCAGGGTGGGTGAAGCTTTCTTT. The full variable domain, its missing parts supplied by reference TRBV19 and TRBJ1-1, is DGGITQSPKYLFRKEGQNVTLSCEQNLNHDAMYWYRQDPGQGLRLIYYSQIVNDFQKGDIAEGYSVSREKKESFPLTVTSAQKNPTAFYLCASSIGRVGEAFFGQGTRLTVV.

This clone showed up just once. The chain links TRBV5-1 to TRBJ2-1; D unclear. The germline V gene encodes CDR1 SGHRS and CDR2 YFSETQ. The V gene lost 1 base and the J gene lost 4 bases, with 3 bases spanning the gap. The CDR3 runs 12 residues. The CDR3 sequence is CASSLYYNEQFF. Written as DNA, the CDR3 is TGCGCCAGCAGCTTGTATTACAATGAGCAGTTCTTC.

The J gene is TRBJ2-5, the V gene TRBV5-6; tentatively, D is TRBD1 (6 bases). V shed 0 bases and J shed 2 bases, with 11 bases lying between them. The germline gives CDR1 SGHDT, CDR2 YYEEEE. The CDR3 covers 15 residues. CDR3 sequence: CASSLGQVIQETQYF. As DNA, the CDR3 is TGTGCCAGCAGCTTGGGACAGGTAATACAAGAGACCCAGTACTTC.

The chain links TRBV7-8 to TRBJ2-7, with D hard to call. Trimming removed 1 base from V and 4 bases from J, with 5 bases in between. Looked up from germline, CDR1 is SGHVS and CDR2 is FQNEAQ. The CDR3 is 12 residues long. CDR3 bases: TGTGCCAGCAGCTTAGTTTGGTACGAGCAGTACTTC. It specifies CASSLVWYEQYF.

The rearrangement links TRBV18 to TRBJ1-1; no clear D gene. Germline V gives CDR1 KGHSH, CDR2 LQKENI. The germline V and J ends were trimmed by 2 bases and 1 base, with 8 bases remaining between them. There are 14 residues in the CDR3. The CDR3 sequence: CASSPDRGNTEAFF. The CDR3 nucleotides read TGTGCCAGCTCACCAGATCGCGGGAACACTGAAGCTTTCTTT.

The CDR3 DNA reads TGCAGCGTTGGGGAAGGGAGCTATGGCTACACCTTC. Protein sequence: CSVGEGSYGYTF. This sequence joins TRBV29-1 and TRBJ1-2; no definite D call. The germline V and J ends were trimmed by 4 bases and 4 bases, with 10 bases remaining between them. From germline, CDR1 is SQVTM and CDR2 ANQGSEA. The CDR3 runs to 12 residues.

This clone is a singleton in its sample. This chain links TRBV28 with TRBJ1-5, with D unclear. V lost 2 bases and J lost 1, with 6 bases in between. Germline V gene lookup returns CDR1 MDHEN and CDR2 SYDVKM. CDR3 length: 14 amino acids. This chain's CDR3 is CASSLDSSNQPQHF. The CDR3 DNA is TGTGCCAGCAGTTTAGATTCGAGCAATCAGCCCCAGCATTTT.

The CDR3 nucleotides read TGTGCCAGCAGTGAGCGCCGGGGGGCCAGGGGGATAAGGACTGAAGCTTTCTTT. Its protein product is CASSERRGARGIRTEAFF. This rearrangement joins TRBV25-1 to TRBJ1-1, with TRBD1 matching 7 bases. This CDR3 is 18 amino acids long. From germline, CDR1 is MGHDK and CDR2 SYGVNS. The J segment lost 5 bases and the V segment lost 3 bases, leaving 18 bases of the junction unmatched.

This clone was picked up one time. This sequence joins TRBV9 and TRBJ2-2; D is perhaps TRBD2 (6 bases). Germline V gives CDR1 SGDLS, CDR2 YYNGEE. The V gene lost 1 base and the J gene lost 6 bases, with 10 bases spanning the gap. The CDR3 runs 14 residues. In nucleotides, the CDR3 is TGTGCCAGCAGCGTATTAGGGGAGGCCGGGGAGCTGTTTTTT. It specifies CASSVLGEAGELFF.

As DNA, the CDR3 is TGCGCCAGCAGCTTTGTTCAGTCGGGCTTATCAGATACGCAGTATTTT. It codes for CASSFVQSGLSDTQYF. This rearrangement joins TRBV5-1 to TRBJ2-3, with D uncertain. Germline V gene data show CDR1 as SGHRS and CDR2 as YFSETQ. The CDR3 is 16 residues long. Trimming left V 2 bases short and J 4 bases short, with 17 bases between.

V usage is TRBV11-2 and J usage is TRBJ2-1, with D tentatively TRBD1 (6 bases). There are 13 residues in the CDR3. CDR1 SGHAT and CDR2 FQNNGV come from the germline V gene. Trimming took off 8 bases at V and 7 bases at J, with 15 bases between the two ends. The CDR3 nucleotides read TGTGCCAGCGCCGACAGGTCTCAGAATGAGCAGTTCTTC. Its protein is CASADRSQNEQFF.

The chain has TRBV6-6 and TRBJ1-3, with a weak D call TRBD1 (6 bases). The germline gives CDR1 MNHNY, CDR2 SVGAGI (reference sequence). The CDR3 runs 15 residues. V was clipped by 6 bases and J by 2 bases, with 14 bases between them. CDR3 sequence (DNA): TGTGCCAGCAGCTACACCACAGGGCCTGGAAACACCATATATTTT. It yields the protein CASSYTTGPGNTIYF.

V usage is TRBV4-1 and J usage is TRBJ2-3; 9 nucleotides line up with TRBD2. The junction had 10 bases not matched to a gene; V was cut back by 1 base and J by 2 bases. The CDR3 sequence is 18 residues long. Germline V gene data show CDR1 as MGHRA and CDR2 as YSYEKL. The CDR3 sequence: CASSQGRGSGGHTDTQYF. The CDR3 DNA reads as TGCGCCAGCAGCCAAGGAAGGGGTAGCGGGGGCCACACAGATACGCAGTATTTT.

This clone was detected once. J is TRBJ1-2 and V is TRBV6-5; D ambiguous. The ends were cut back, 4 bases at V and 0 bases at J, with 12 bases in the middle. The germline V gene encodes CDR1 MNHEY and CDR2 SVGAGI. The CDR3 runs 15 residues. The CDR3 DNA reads TGTGCCAGCAGTTCGCCCCTCAGTTCTAACTATGGCTACACCTTC. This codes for CASSSPLSSNYGYTF.

This CDR3 is CASSPGGQLETQYF. Here the CDR3 DNA reads TGTGCCAGCTCCCCGGGGGGCCAGTTGGAGACCCAGTACTTC. This chain joins TRBV6-6 and TRBJ2-5, with a possible D match to TRBD2 (7 bases). Germline CDR1 reads MNHNY; CDR2 reads SVGAGI (reference sequence). The CDR3 runs 14 residues. V was trimmed by 8 bases and J by 5 bases, leaving 18 bases between them.